This TCR beta chain originates from a study of shared clonotypes between healthy human individuals. Overall study context: CD4 naive cells filled three plates per donor, CD4 memory three, CD8 naive two and CD8 memory one.

Donors had no recently reported acute infections or vaccinations and were HIV-negative. From CD4+ cells came CD45RA+ naive and CD45RA-negative memory subsets. In this sample, this clone turned up a few times. With V trimmed by 0 bases and J by 4 bases, 6 bases remained unmatched. There are 16 residues in the CDR3. The germline V gene encodes CDR1 SGHTA and CDR2 FQGNSA. Once extracted for a subset, genomic DNA was divided evenly among several immunoSEQ plates. TCRdb's copy holds only in-frame clones and misses some; the assay was immunoSEQ multiplex PCR. Of about 1.1 million clones listed, about 80% are singletons.

The chain combines TRBV7-2 with TRBJ2-1; 7 bases agree with TRBD2. This receptor was obtained from a man aged 18 to 29 in good health. Some clones in this sample may be carry-over from other donors' samples. The sample taken for sequencing was memory CD4+ T cells from PBMCs. Noted subset: CD45RA-negative fraction. The DNA for the CDR3 is TGTGCCAGCAGCTTAGCTGGAGCGGGGCTATACAATGAGCAGTTCTTC. This sequence encodes CASSLAGAGLYNEQFF.